What follows are 23 T cell receptor beta chains derived from one specimen sequenced in a study of blood T cells in healthy people across ages (dated by TCRdb to the mid-2010s). Receptor amplification or capture employed 5' RACE. The sequencer was an Illumina HiSeq 2500. A second PCR of about 6 to 12 cycles was run with a J-beta primer mix and a sample-barcoded 5' primer. Using fastp trimming at Q25 and MiXCR clonotype assembly, TCRdb reanalyzed the public sequencing data and kept in-frame beta chains. Entries that share a CDR3 protein sequence are merged under the most common genes and DNA. For this sample the table gives roughly 900,000 distinct CDR3 sequences, of which about 48% were detected only once. The ten largest clonotypes hold under 15% of the sample. The sample taken for sequencing was blood. The receptors were gathered from a man between 25 and 39 years old in good health.

This clonotype occurred a few times. CDR3 sequence (DNA): TGTGCCAGCAGCTCTTGGACAGATACGCAGTATTTT. This sequence encodes CASSSWTDTQYF. The chain recombines TRBV7-6 with TRBJ2-3; D unresolved. The CDR3 contains 12 residues. Trimming removed 4 bases from V and 3 bases from J, with 5 bases in between. From germline, CDR1 is SGHVS and CDR2 FNYEAQ.

The sample holds a few counts of this clonotype. The J gene is TRBJ2-7, the V gene TRBV12-3 or TRBV12-4, with no clear D. The V and J ends lost 0 bases and 2 bases respectively, with 8 bases between them. CDR3 length: 14 amino acids. In DNA, the CDR3 is TGTGCCAGCAGTTTAGCGTCAGCCACCTACGAGCAGTACTTC. It yields the protein CASSLASATYEQYF.

In this sample, this clonotype turned up a few times. The chain couples TRBV6-2 or TRBV6-3 to TRBJ2-3; D could derive from TRBD1 or TRBD2 (6 bases each). The CDR3 has 14 residues. Germline CDR1 and CDR2: MNHEY and SVGEGT. With 4 bases removed from V and 6 bases from J, the gap between germline ends came to 14 bases. The CDR3 DNA is TGTGCCAGCAGTTCTAGCGACAGGATTGATACGCAGTATTTT. As protein: CASSSSDRIDTQYF.

The chain joins TRBV6-2 or TRBV6-3 to TRBJ2-7; D is unresolved. Germline V gene data show CDR1 as MNHEY and CDR2 as SVGEGT. Trimming stripped 8 bases from V and 1 base from J, with 12 bases between. The CDR3 totals 13 residues. As DNA, the CDR3 is TGTGCCAGCCGCGAGAGTACGTCCTACGAGCAGTACTTC. Translation gives CASRESTSYEQYF.

V usage is TRBV12-3 or TRBV12-4 and J usage is TRBJ2-1, with D uncertain. The CDR3 extends over 12 amino acids. With 6 bases removed from V and 8 bases from J, the gap between germline ends came to 11 bases. The CDR3 here is CASSQNSYEQFF. CDR3 DNA: TGTGCCAGCAGCCAAAACAGCTATGAGCAGTTCTTC.

This clonotype was detected a few times. The chain is built from TRBV3-1 and TRBJ2-5; no firm D call. Per the germline V gene, CDR1 is LGHDT and CDR2 is YNNKEL (reference sequence). The V gene lost 4 bases and the J gene lost 5 bases, with 14 bases spanning the gap. The CDR3 has 14 residues. In DNA, the CDR3 is TGTGCCAGCAGCCGGCGAAGGGATAGGGAGACCCAGTACTTC. Its protein product is CASSRRRDRETQYF.

The sample holds a few counts of this clonotype. The J gene is TRBJ2-7, the V gene TRBV27; 7 nucleotides agree with TRBD2. CDR3 size: 15 residues. V shed 5 bases and J 2 bases; nucleotides not matched to a gene: 9. Germline CDR1 is MNHEY and CDR2 is SMNVEV (reference sequence). For the CDR3, the DNA is TGTGCCAGCAGTACACCGGGACTACCGACCTACGAGCAGTACTTC. It specifies CASSTPGLPTYEQYF.

The chain uses TRBV29-1 and TRBJ2-4; D remains unclear. V gave up 0 bases and J gave up 0 bases, with 9 bases separating them. The V gene's germline CDR1 is SQVTM and CDR2 ANQGSEA. The CDR3 runs to 15 residues. CDR3 protein: CSVEDVAGAKNIQYF. The CDR3 DNA reads as TGCAGCGTTGAAGATGTGGCAGGAGCCAAAAACATTCAGTACTTC. The variable domain in full, completed from reference TRBV29-1 and TRBJ2-4, reads SAVISQKPSRDICQRGTSLTIQCQVDSQVTMMFWYRQQPGQSLTLIATANQGSEATYESGFVIDKFPISRPNLTFSTLTVSNMSPEDSSIYLCSVEDVAGAKNIQYFGAGTRLSVL.

There are many counts of this clonotype. V is TRBV5-5 and J is TRBJ2-7, with a weak D call TRBD2 (5 bases). The germline V gene has CDR1 SGHKS and CDR2 YYEKEE (reference sequence). The V end was cut by 4 bases, the J end by 3 bases, with 14 bases between. The CDR3 spans 14 residues. The CDR3, as DNA: TGTGCCAGCAGCCTGCTTTGGGGAGACTACGAGCAGTACTTC. The encoded protein is CASSLLWGDYEQYF. The variable domain in full, completed from reference TRBV5-5 and TRBJ2-7, reads DAGVTQSPTHLIKTRGQQVTLRCSPISGHKSVSWYQQVLGQGPQFIFQYYEKEERGRGNFPDRFSARQFPNYSSELNVNALLLGDSALYLCASSLLWGDYEQYFGPGTRLTVT.

In its sample, this clonotype was seen a few times. The chain joins TRBV20-1 to TRBJ2-5, with TRBD2 matching 10 bases. V was pared by 3 bases and J by 5 bases, with 9 bases of the junction left unmatched. Germline CDR1 is DFQATT and CDR2 is SNEGSKA (reference sequence). This CDR3 has 15 amino acids. The CDR3 loop reads CSASVSGGLRETQYF. CDR3 nucleotide sequence: TGCAGTGCTAGTGTTAGCGGGGGGCTAAGGGAGACCCAGTACTTC.

V gene TRBV3-1 combines with J gene TRBJ1-4, with D maybe TRBD1 (6 bases). This CDR3 region has 14 residues. Germline V lookup: CDR1 LGHDT, CDR2 YNNKEL (reference sequence). Deletions cut 4 bases from V and 3 bases from J, with 9 bases between. The CDR3 DNA is TGTGCCAGCAGCCGTCAGGGGTCTAATGAAAAACTGTTTTTT. This encodes CASSRQGSNEKLFF.

V usage is TRBV19 and J usage is TRBJ2-1, with 8 bases aligning to TRBD2. The CDR3 has 14 residues. Germline lookup yields CDR1 LNHDA and CDR2 SQIVND (reference sequence). The trim removed 9 bases at V and 13 bases at J, leaving 17 bases unmatched. The CDR3 DNA sequence: TGTGCCAGCAGAGATGGGACTAGGGAGGAGACCCAGTTCTTC. Encoded protein: CASRDGTREETQFF.

The rearrangement links TRBV30 to TRBJ2-1; D is unresolved. Trimming took 4 bases from V and 8 from J, leaving 6 bases between them. From germline, CDR1 is GTSNPN and CDR2 SVGIG (reference sequence). This CDR3 has 10 amino acids. Written as DNA, the CDR3 is TGTGCCTGGAAAGAGGATGAGCAGTTCTTC. Translation: CAWKEDEQFF.

This chain links TRBV20-1 with TRBJ2-5, with 8 bases aligning to TRBD2. Judging by the DNA end, TRBJ2-7 fits better; the J call may be wrong. The CDR3 runs to 13 residues. CDR1 is DFQATT and CDR2 is SNEGSKA in the germline V gene (reference sequence). The CDR3 reads CSAKRGTLYEQYF. DNA of the CDR3: TGCAGTGCCAAGCGGGGGACCTTATACGAGCAGTACTTC.

The rearrangement uses TRBV20-1 and TRBJ2-5, with D possibly being TRBD1 or TRBD2 (5 bases each). V shed 7 bases and J shed 5 bases, with 17 bases lying between them. Germline CDR1 and CDR2: DFQATT and SNEGSKA (reference sequence). The CDR3 sequence is 13 residues long. The CDR3 reads CSVPGTRIETQYF. The DNA of the CDR3 is TGCAGTGTTCCCGGGACCCGCATCGAGACCCAGTACTTC.

This rearrangement joins TRBV20-1 to TRBJ2-4; D assignment may be TRBD1 or TRBD2 (5 bases each). The end of the DNA is better explained by TRBJ2-5, so the J call may be wrong. The CDR3 is made up of 14 amino acids. Germline V gene data show CDR1 as DFQATT and CDR2 as SNEGSKA (reference sequence). CDR3: CSARDWDLQETQYF. In DNA, the CDR3 is TGCAGTGCTAGAGATTGGGACCTCCAAGAGACCCAGTACTTC.

This chain uses TRBV7-3 with TRBJ2-3; 8 bases are shared with TRBD1. Germline assignment: CDR1 SGHTA and CDR2 FQGTGA. The CDR3 length is 16 residues. V shed 1 base, J shed 6 bases, and the junction held 9 bases outside the gene matches. As DNA, the CDR3 is TGTGCCAGCAGCTTAATTGGGCAGGGGGCGTCGGATACGCAGTATTTT. It yields the protein CASSLIGQGASDTQYF.

This clonotype turned up a few times. The V and J genes are TRBV7-2 and TRBJ2-5, with D perhaps TRBD1 (5 bases). The CDR3 totals 14 residues. Germline CDR1 reads SGHTA; CDR2 reads FQGNSA. Between the trimmed V and J ends, which lost 0 bases and 0 bases, there was a span of 5 bases. The CDR3 is CASSLAGHQETQYF. The CDR3 DNA reads TGTGCCAGCAGCTTAGCGGGGCACCAAGAGACCCAGTACTTC.

Ten or more counts support this clonotype. The chain has TRBV9 and TRBJ2-7, with D perhaps matching TRBD1 or TRBD2 (6 bases each). V was clipped by 5 bases and J by 1 base, with 10 bases between them. Germline CDR1 and CDR2: SGDLS and YYNGEE. The CDR3 is 13 amino acids. CDR3 sequence: CASSGGPSYEQYF. DNA of the CDR3: TGTGCCAGCAGTGGGGGGCCTTCCTACGAGCAGTACTTC.

The chain carries TRBV4-2 and TRBJ2-4; D is undetermined. The J call may be incorrect, as the DNA end agrees better with TRBJ2-7. The CDR3 totals 15 residues. Germline V lookup: CDR1 LGHNA, CDR2 YNFKEQ. DNA of the CDR3: TGTGCCAGCAGCTCCCCTCCGCCCCAAAACTACGAGCAGTACTTC. Residues: CASSSPPPQNYEQYF.

The genes are TRBV7-7 and TRBJ2-3, with a weak D call TRBD2 (6 bases). The CDR3 runs to 13 residues. CDR1 is SSHAT and CDR2 is FNYEAQ in the germline V gene (reference sequence). The CDR3 region is CAILRRRGKKQYF. The CDR3 nucleotides are TGTGCTATCCTGCGGAGGAGGGGAAAGAAGCAGTATTTT.

The V gene is TRBV29-1, the J gene TRBJ2-7; no clear D. The V end was cut by 1 base, the J end by 4 bases, with 5 bases between. The CDR3 runs 11 residues. Germline-derived CDR1 and CDR2 are SQVTM and ANQGSEA. CDR3 in DNA: TGCAGCGTTGAAGGACTGTACGAGCAGTACTTC. Amino acids: CSVEGLYEQYF.

This clonotype was observed a few times. The J gene is TRBJ1-4, the V gene TRBV7-2; TRBD1 might be the D (5 bases). CDR3 length equals 13 residues. The V and J ends lost 5 bases and 8 bases respectively, with 12 bases between them. From germline, CDR1 is SGHTA and CDR2 FQGNSA. This CDR3 reads CASSAGGSEKLFF. CDR3 DNA: TGTGCCAGCAGCGCGGGGGGGAGCGAAAAACTGTTTTTT.